The rows below give T cell receptor beta chains drawn from one sample of a study of blood T cell repertoires in COVID-19. The table came from immunoSEQ multiplex PCR; TCRdb's copy has only in-frame clones and leaves some out. The profile shows 350,000 to 450,000 clones, roughly 90% of them singletons. Sequencing was carried out using PBMCs or T cells enriched from blood (not recorded which). All receptors come from a woman aged 18-29 years who had been exposed to COVID-19. CDR3s include the opening cysteine and the closing phenylalanine or tryptophan. D genes are given only for firm matches. Clone size is given for some rows only: seen once, a few or many times, or a class if the clone is expanded.

D,J,size,V,DNA,CDR3
TRBD1,TRBJ1-6,.,TRBV7-2,TGTGCCAGCAGCTTACCGCTGACAGGGTTCCCCCTCCACTTT,CASSLPLTGFPLHF
TRBD1,TRBJ2-5,.,TRBV6-5,TGTGCCAGCAGTTCCAGGGACAGGCAAGAGACCCAGTACTTC,CASSSRDRQETQYF
TRBD1,TRBJ1-6,.,TRBV2,TGTGCCAGCAGTGAGACAGGGAATAATTCACCCCTCCACTTT,CASSETGNNSPLHF
TRBD2,TRBJ2-1,.,TRBV7-9,TGTGCCAGCAGCCGCGGACTAGCGGGAGGCCGCAGCTCCTACAATGAGCAGTTCTTC,CASSRGLAGGRSSYNEQFF
TRBD1,TRBJ2-7,.,TRBV7-2,TGTGCCAGCAGCCGGTCGCCGGGACAGGGGGAAAGAGAGCAGTACTTC,CASSRSPGQGEREQYF
.,TRBJ1-4,.,TRBV4-1,TGCGCCAGCAGCCAAGAATCTACTACGATAGATGAAAAACTGTTTTTT,CASSQESTTIDEKLFF
.,TRBJ2-7,.,TRBV6-2/TRBV6-3,TGTGCCAGCAGTTACTCGGAACAGGCTGGCGACGAGCAGTACTTC,CASSYSEQAGDEQYF
.,TRBJ2-1,.,TRBV11-1,TGTGCCAGCAGAGAAGGACAGCCCAATGAGCAGTTCTTC,CASREGQPNEQFF
TRBD2,TRBJ2-7,.,TRBV7-8,TGTGCCAGCAGCTTAGAAGGGACTAGCGGGAGACCCCAGTACTTC,CASSLEGTSGRPQYF
TRBD1,TRBJ1-1,once,TRBV19,TGTGCCAGTAGTGGCCCCCGGGACAGGGAAAGAAGAGAAGCTTTCTTT,CASSGPRDRERREAFF
TRBD1,TRBJ1-4,once,TRBV28,TGTGCCAGCCTCCCGTCGACAGGGGGGGAAGAAAAACTGTTTTTT,CASLPSTGGEEKLFF
TRBD1,TRBJ1-2,.,TRBV27,TGTGCCAGCAGTCCGACAGGGTCGGAGGACTATGGCTACACCTTC,CASSPTGSEDYGYTF
.,TRBJ1-3,once,TRBV4-1,TGCGCCAGCAGCCAAGGAGGGGGGGTCATCGGCTCTGGAAACACCATATATTTT,CASSQGGGVIGSGNTIYF
.,TRBJ1-4,.,TRBV28,TGTGCCAGCGTAGACGCGAGGCGGGGAATCCATGAAAAACTGTTTTTT,CASVDARRGIHEKLFF
TRBD1,TRBJ2-7,.,TRBV18,TGTGCCAGCTCGGGAACAGGGGGCTACGAGCAGTACTTC,CASSGTGGYEQYF
TRBD2,TRBJ2-2,.,TRBV4-2,TGTGCCAGCAGCCAAGTGATGGCGGGAGTGGGCACCGGGGAGCTGTTTTTT,CASSQVMAGVGTGELFF
.,TRBJ1-2,.,TRBV7-2,TGTGCCAGCAGCGCCGGACTGTCGAACTATGGCTACACCTTC,CASSAGLSNYGYTF
.,TRBJ2-7,.,TRBV4-3,TGCGCCAGCAGCCAAACCCTCGGAGGGGACGAGCAGTACTTC,CASSQTLGGDEQYF
TRBD1,TRBJ1-2,.,TRBV6-5,TGTGCCAGCAGTTACGGGGACAGGCGTTATAATGGCTACACCTTC,CASSYGDRRYNGYTF
TRBD1,TRBJ2-7,.,TRBV18,TGTGCCAGCTCACCACCGGGACAGGGCGACTACGAGCAGTACTTC,CASSPPGQGDYEQYF
TRBD1,TRBJ2-1,.,TRBV7-9,TGTGCCAGCAGCCTTCGACAGGGGGGCTCCTACAATGAGCAGTTCTTC,CASSLRQGGSYNEQFF
TRBD2,TRBJ2-1,.,TRBV3-1/TRBV3-2,TGTGCCAGCAGCCCAGTAAAGTCAGCGGGGAGCTACAATGAGCAGTTCTTC,CASSPVKSAGSYNEQFF
.,TRBJ1-1,.,TRBV6-2/TRBV6-3,TGTGCCAGCAGTTTTCCGCTGGGAGTGAGCACTGAAGCTTTCTTT,CASSFPLGVSTEAFF
.,TRBJ1-5,.,TRBV30,TGTGCCTGGAGTCCCGTCCCAGGACACCAGCCCCAGCATTTT,CAWSPVPGHQPQHF
TRBD1,TRBJ1-2,once,TRBV9,TGTGCCAGCAGTACCCCGGGGACAGGGGATTTCTATGGCTACACCTTC,CASSTPGTGDFYGYTF
TRBD1,TRBJ1-2,.,TRBV19,TGTGCCAGTAGTCCCCGAGGTGGACAGGGGGCGGGAGGCTACACCTTC,CASSPRGGQGAGGYTF
TRBD1,TRBJ2-7,.,TRBV28,TGTGCCAGCAGTTTGACAGGGGGCTCCTACGAGCAGTACTTC,CASSLTGGSYEQYF
.,TRBJ2-1,.,TRBV7-2,TGTGCCAGCAGCTTAGCTGCGAGGGGGGGGAGCTCCTACAATGAGCAGTTCTTC,CASSLAARGGSSYNEQFF
.,TRBJ2-5,.,TRBV7-9,TGTGCCAGCAGCATCCGACGGGAACAAGAGACCCAGTACTTC,CASSIRREQETQYF